A single sample is the source of the 7 T cell receptor beta chains below, sequenced in a study of T-cell reconstitution after alpha-beta-depleted transplantation in children. Unique molecular identifiers were incorporated when the TCRbeta library was constructed. Via MiXCR, TCRdb re-called the PCR reads, giving one row per CDR3 protein. Of about 640,000 distinct CDR3 sequences listed, 16% were seen once; the top ten hold 1.1%. The sample was PBMCs from the stem cell graft donor, taken from the stem cell graft. All receptors derive from a human donor who donated a stem cell graft to a child with acute myeloid leukemia.

This clonotype was seen a handful of times. CDR3 protein: CASSLGRTNTEAFF. CDR3 in DNA: TGTGCCAGCAGCTTGGGGAGGACGAACACTGAAGCTTTCTTT. V gene TRBV7-2 combines with J gene TRBJ1-1; no definite D call. The CDR3 length is 14 residues. Trimming stripped 3 bases from V and 1 base from J, with 9 bases between. Germline lookup yields CDR1 SGHTA and CDR2 FQGNSA.

This chain uses TRBV28 with TRBJ2-1, with D tentatively TRBD2 (5 bases). Germline CDR1 reads MDHEN; CDR2 reads SYDVKM. The CDR3 consists of 14 residues. Trimming removed 7 bases at V and 0 bases at J, with 10 bases between. The CDR3, as DNA: TGTGCCAGCAAGAACGGGATCTCCTACAATGAGCAGTTCTTC. This translates into CASKNGISYNEQFF.

Worth noting for this clonotype: This may stem from a read error, because a much larger clone lies one nucleotide away. The rearrangement links TRBV6-5 to TRBJ1-2, with 7 bases matching TRBD1. The CDR3 spans 14 residues. Germline V gene data show CDR1 as MNHEY and CDR2 as SVGAGI. Trimming cost V 2 bases and J 8 bases; bases outside gene matches: 8. CDR3 nucleotide sequence: TGTGCCAGCAGTTACGTTCGGGACAGCTACGGCTACACCTTC. It encodes CASSYVRDSYGYTF.

This clonotype occurred many times. The genes are TRBV20-1 and TRBJ1-1; D uncertain. The CDR3 has 12 residues. Germline V gene lookup returns CDR1 DFQATT and CDR2 SNEGSKA (reference sequence). With 1 base removed from V and 1 base from J, the gap between germline ends came to 4 bases. CDR3 protein: CSARGQNTEAFF. CDR3 DNA: TGCAGTGCTAGAGGCCAGAACACTGAAGCTTTCTTT.

This rearrangement joins TRBV7-2 to TRBJ1-1; a weak D match, TRBD1 (5 bases). Germline CDR1 SGHTA, CDR2 FQGNSA. The CDR3 consists of 14 residues. V was shortened by 6 bases and J by 4 bases, with 15 bases between the two germline ends. The CDR3 reads CASSFGHVRTEAFF. CDR3 nucleotides: TGTGCCAGCAGTTTTGGACATGTCCGCACTGAAGCTTTCTTT.

Many counts were recorded for this clonotype. The chain recombines TRBV6-2 or TRBV6-3 with TRBJ2-1; D might be TRBD2 (6 bases). V lost 3 bases and J 3 bases, leaving 9 bases between the germline ends. There are 14 residues in the CDR3. Germline V gives CDR1 MNHEY, CDR2 SVGEGT. The CDR3 nucleotides read TGTGCCAGCAGTTATGGGGGGTACTACAATGAGCAGTTCTTC. Its protein product is CASSYGGYYNEQFF.

This clonotype was counted between two and nine times. The chain is built from TRBV27 and TRBJ1-1; 7 nucleotides agree with TRBD1. CDR1 is MNHEY, CDR2 SMNVEV, per germline (reference sequence). Trimming removed 6 bases from V and 0 bases from J; junction bases left unmatched: 10. The CDR3 runs 16 residues. CDR3 protein: CASSSTWDSMNTEAFF. The DNA for the CDR3 is TGTGCCAGCAGCTCTACGTGGGACAGTATGAACACTGAAGCTTTCTTT.